Presented here are 15 T cell receptor beta chains from one specimen sequenced in a study of OX40 agonist ivuxolimab in advanced cancers. The library was built by means of the immunoSEQ multiplex PCR assay. TCRdb took this table from immuneACCESS and kept in-frame rearrangements with V and J called. Such tables lack part of the clones; where checked against another copy, unresolved V genes explain under half of the gap, and the rest is unexplained. The sample table records more than 40,000 clones; 80% to 90% of these occur just once. The ten largest account for approximately 10% of the sample. The specimen was CD4+ or CD8+ T cells sorted from blood, collected in a trial of the OX40 agonist ivuxolimab. These receptors were taken from an adult with an advanced solid tumor such as melanoma, head and neck, liver or kidney cancer.

The chain employs TRBV7-2 and TRBJ2-3; no reliable D call. V lost 5 bases, J lost 6 bases, and 3 bases lay in between. This CDR3 has 10 residues. The germline CDR1 and CDR2 sequences are SGHTA and FQGNSA. The CDR3 region has the DNA TGTGCCAGCAGCCACGATACGCAGTATTTT. It specifies CASSHDTQYF.

This chain links TRBV7-9 with TRBJ2-5; D is undetermined. V lost 1 base and J 2 bases, leaving 8 bases between the germline ends. The CDR3 loop spans 14 amino acids. CDR1 and CDR2 (germline): SEHNR, FQNEAQ (reference sequence). The CDR3 spells CASSLVSSQETQYF. The DNA of the CDR3 is TGTGCCAGCAGCTTAGTTAGTAGTCAAGAGACCCAGTACTTC.

The CDR3 region has the DNA TGCAGCGTCGGGGAGACAGGGTTCCTCGAGCAGTACTTC. Its protein is CSVGETGFLEQYF. This chain connects TRBV29-1 to TRBJ2-7, with 7 nucleotides matching TRBD1. After removal of 6 bases from V and 6 bases from J, the junction contained 11 bases not matched to a gene. This CDR3 is built from 13 residues. Germline values: CDR1 SQVTM, CDR2 ANQGSEA.

This clone was seen once. The chain links TRBV5-6 to TRBJ2-7; D call uncertain. The CDR3 extends over 14 amino acids. Germline-derived CDR1 and CDR2 are SGHDT and YYEEEE. V was shortened by 7 bases and J by 0 bases, with 14 bases between the two germline ends. The chain's CDR3 is CASGIGDPSYEQYF. For the CDR3, the DNA is TGTGCCAGCGGCATAGGCGACCCCTCCTACGAGCAGTACTTC. Drawing the rest from reference TRBV5-6 and TRBJ2-7, the complete variable domain is DAGVTQSPTHLIKTRGQQVTLRCSPKSGHDTVSWYQQALGQGPQFIFQYYEEEERQRGNFPDRFSGHQFPNYSSELNVNALLLGDSALYLCASGIGDPSYEQYFGPGTRLTVT.

The chain couples TRBV10-3 to TRBJ1-1, with 7 bases aligning to TRBD1. The CDR3 is 15 residues long. The V gene end was trimmed by 5 bases and the J gene end by 0 bases; junction bases not matched to a gene: 6. Germline values: CDR1 ENHRY, CDR2 SYGVKD. The CDR3 loop is CAISSGQTMNTEAFF. CDR3 nucleotide sequence: TGTGCCATCAGTTCGGGACAGACTATGAACACTGAAGCTTTCTTT.

The chain is built from TRBV29-1 and TRBJ2-1, with 8 bases lining up with TRBD1. The V segment lost 4 bases and the J segment 6 bases; nucleotides outside the gene matches: 8. Germline V gene data show CDR1 as SQVTM and CDR2 as ANQGSEA. This CDR3 comprises 14 residues. Here the CDR3 DNA reads TGCAGCGTTGTAGGACAGGGATGGATCAATGAGCAGTTCTTC. This encodes CSVVGQGWINEQFF.

This sequence joins TRBV30 and TRBJ1-2, with D uncertain. The germline gives CDR1 GTSNPN, CDR2 SVGIG (reference sequence). This CDR3 spans 11 amino acids. The V end lost 0 bases, the J end lost 7 bases, and 6 bases lay between the germline ends. DNA of the CDR3: TGTGCCTGGAGTGTAGGGTTTGGCTACACCTTC. Translated, it gives CAWSVGFGYTF.

The chain joins TRBV27 to TRBJ2-7; D uncertain. Germline CDR1 and CDR2: MNHEY and SMNVEV (reference sequence). Trimming took 4 bases from V and 1 from J, leaving 8 bases between them. This CDR3 spans 13 amino acids. CDR3 sequence: CASSWSGSYEQYF. The CDR3 region has the DNA TGTGCCAGCAGTTGGTCTGGGTCCTACGAGCAGTACTTC.

The CDR3 spells CASSKPDRGRGYTF. The DNA for the CDR3 is TGTGCCAGCAGCAAACCCGACAGGGGTCGTGGCTACACCTTC. The rearrangement links TRBV12-1 to TRBJ1-2; the table's TRBD1 call for D was not verified on the DNA. TRBV12-1 is a pseudogene locus. The CDR3 loop spans 14 amino acids.

This chain links TRBV4-3 with TRBJ1-5; D unresolved. CDR3 size: 15 residues. Between the trimmed V and J ends, which lost 1 base and 0 bases, there was a span of 7 bases. CDR1 is LGHNA and CDR2 is YSLEER in the germline V gene. CDR3: CASSQVADSNQPQHF. The CDR3 DNA sequence: TGCGCCAGCAGCCAAGTTGCAGATAGCAATCAGCCCCAGCATTTT.

The chain recombines TRBV14 with TRBJ2-3; 7 nucleotides align to TRBD2. This CDR3 is built from 17 residues. CDR1 is SGHDN and CDR2 is FVKESK in the germline V gene. Losses at the gene ends were 1 base for V and 2 bases for J; bases not matched to a gene: 9. The CDR3 sequence is CASSQGVEAGFTDTQYF. The CDR3 region has the DNA TGTGCCAGCAGCCAAGGAGTAGAAGCGGGATTCACAGATACGCAGTATTTT. The variable domain in full, completed from reference TRBV14 and TRBJ2-3, reads EAGVTQFPSHSVIEKGQTVTLRCDPISGHDNLYWYRRVMGKEIKFLLHFVKESKQDESGMPNNRFLAERTGGTYSTLKVQPAELEDSGVYFCASSQGVEAGFTDTQYFGPGTRLTVL.

The chain combines TRBV7-9 with TRBJ1-5; D remains ambiguous. CDR3 length: 13 residues. From germline, CDR1 is SEHNR and CDR2 FQNEAQ (reference sequence). Trimming stripped 5 bases from V and 0 bases from J, with 5 bases between. DNA for the CDR3: TGTGCCAGCAGCCCTTATAGCAATCAGCCCCAGCATTTT. Translation: CASSPYSNQPQHF.

This chain links TRBV9 with TRBJ2-3; possibly TRBD2 for D (6 bases). Trimming removed 6 bases at V and 5 bases at J, with 19 bases between. The CDR3 runs to 15 residues. CDR1 and CDR2 (germline): SGDLS, YYNGEE. The CDR3 sequence is CASTPGWTTVDTQYF. The CDR3 nucleotides are TGTGCCAGCACCCCGGGGTGGACTACGGTAGATACGCAGTATTTT.

The chain links TRBV30 to TRBJ1-4, with D uncertain. Germline V lookup: CDR1 GTSNPN, CDR2 SVGIG (reference sequence). The length of the CDR3 is 14 residues. V lost 2 bases and J lost 5, with 12 bases in between. CDR3 DNA: TGTGCCTGGAGTTCTGACTTAGAGAATGAAAAACTGTTTTTT. Protein sequence: CAWSSDLENEKLFF.

This clone was observed a single time. The genes are TRBV6-4 and TRBJ2-4; D is possibly TRBD1 (6 bases). This CDR3 spans 16 amino acids. The V end lost 2 bases, the J end lost 1 base, and 12 bases lay between the germline ends. Germline V gene data show CDR1 as MRHNA and CDR2 as SNTAGT. The CDR3 region is CASSDGQGWAKNIQYF. Written as DNA, the CDR3 is TGTGCCAGCAGTGACGGGCAGGGGTGGGCCAAAAACATTCAGTACTTC.